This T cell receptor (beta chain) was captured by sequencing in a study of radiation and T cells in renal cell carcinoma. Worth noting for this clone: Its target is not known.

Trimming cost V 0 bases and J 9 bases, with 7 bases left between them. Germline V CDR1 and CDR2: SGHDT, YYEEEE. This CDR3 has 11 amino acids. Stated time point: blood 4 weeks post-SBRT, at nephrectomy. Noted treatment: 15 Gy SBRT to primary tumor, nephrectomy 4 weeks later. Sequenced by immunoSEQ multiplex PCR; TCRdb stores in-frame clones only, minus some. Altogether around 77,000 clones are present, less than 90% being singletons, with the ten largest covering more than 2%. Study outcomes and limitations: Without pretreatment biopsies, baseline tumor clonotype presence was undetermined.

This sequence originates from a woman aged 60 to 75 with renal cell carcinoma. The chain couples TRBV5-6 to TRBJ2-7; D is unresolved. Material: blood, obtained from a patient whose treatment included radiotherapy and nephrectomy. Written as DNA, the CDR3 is TGTGCCAGCAGCTTGGGGGAAGGGCAGTACTTC. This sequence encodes CASSLGEGQYF.